This is a list of T cell receptor beta chains from one sample in a study of tumor and adjacent non-tumor tissue in lung cancer. TCRdb reprocessed the multiplex PCR reads with MiXCR, giving one entry per CDR3 protein. The profile shows about 86,000 distinct CDR3 sequences, around 82% of them singletons. Sequenced input: distant non-tumor lung tissue. The receptor set was obtained from a woman aged 45-60 years with non-small cell lung cancer. The CDR3 runs from the conserved cysteine through the conserved F or W. A D gene is named only where the DNA matches it firmly. Size is omitted from some rows. Given values are once, few, many or a class for expanded clones.

.	TRBV6-2/TRBV6-3	.	TRBJ2-7	CASGLGNEQYF	TGTGCTAGCGGCTTGGGGAACGAGCAGTACTTC
.	TRBV7-9	TRBD1	TRBJ1-1	CASSPLQGANTEAFF	TGTGCCAGCAGCCCCTTACAGGGGGCGAACACTGAAGCTTTCTTT
.	TRBV7-9	.	TRBJ2-7	CASSPPGGSYGRYF	TGTGCCAGCAGCCCACCCGGCGGATCCTACGGGCGGTACTTC
once	TRBV12-3/TRBV12-4	.	TRBJ1-5	CASSFLRSNQSQHF	TGTGCCAGCAGTTTCCTCAGAAGCAATCAGTCCCAGCATTTT
.	TRBV12-3/TRBV12-4	.	TRBJ2-1	CTSTHPLSSYNEQFF	TGTACCAGTACCCACCCACTGAGCTCCTACAATGAGCAGTTCTTC
.	TRBV25-1	.	TRBJ2-1	CTSSGRIPNDEQFF	TGTACCAGCAGTGGACGGATCCCTAACGATGAGCAATTCTTC
.	TRBV6-1	.	TRBJ2-5	CASRNDSPRDTQYF	TGTGCCAGCAGAAATGACTCACCTCGAGATACCCAGTACTTC
.	TRBV10-2	.	TRBJ1-1	CASLGQNTESFF	TGCGCCAGCTTAGGACAGAATACTGAATCTTTCTTT
.	TRBV6-6	.	TRBJ2-3	CASSLREITDTQYF	TGTGCCAGCAGCCTCAGGGAGATCACAGATACGCAGTATTTT
.	TRBV7-8	.	TRBJ2-1	CTSSLPTVRSRSNEQFF	TGTACCAGCAGCCTCCCCACAGTCAGATCAAGAAGCAATGAGCAGTTCTTC
.	TRBV11-2	.	TRBJ1-2	CASSSETEAYGYTF	TGTGCCAGCAGCTCAGAGACGGAGGCCTATGGCTACACCTTC
.	TRBV10-3	TRBD1	TRBJ2-7	CASRDRDSYGRYF	TGTGCCTCCCGGGACAGGGATTCCTACGGGCGGTACTTC
.	TRBV12-3/TRBV12-4	.	TRBJ1-5	CASITKGGDQPHHF	TGTGCCAGCATAACAAAGGGCGGGGATCAGCCCCATCATTTT
.	TRBV11-2	.	TRBJ1-2	CASNLDWGDSYTF	TGTGCCAGCAACTTAGACTGGGGGGATAGCTACACCTTC
.	TRBV6-1	.	TRBJ1-5	CISSEATVNIRVHQPQHF	TGTATCAGCAGTGAAGCGACCGTTAATATCAGGGTTCATCAGCCCCAGCATTTT
many	TRBV7-9	TRBD1	TRBJ2-7	CASSQDRAEQYF	TGTGCCAGCAGCCAGGACAGGGCCGAGCAGTACTTC
.	TRBV6-1	TRBD1	TRBJ2-4	CASRTGGAESIQYF	TGTGCCAGCAGGACAGGGGGCGCGGAAAGCATTCAGTACTTC
.	TRBV6-6	.	TRBJ2-7	CAGMGIGVHEQYF	TGTGCCGGCATGGGAATTGGGGTACACGAGCAGTACTTC
.	TRBV30	.	TRBJ1-2	CAWARGLPLGYGYIF	TGTGCCTGGGCTCGGGGACTCCCACTCGGCTATGGGTACATCTTC
once	TRBV7-2	.	TRBJ1-1	CASSPDRNYEAFF	TGTGCCAGCAGCCCTGACAGGAACTATGAAGCTTTCTTT
many	TRBV2	.	TRBJ1-5	CASRMISNQPQHF	TGTGCCAGCAGGATGATTAGCAATCAGCCCCAGCATTTT
.	TRBV6-1	.	TRBJ1-4	CASSGGPELYF	TGTGCCAGCAGTGGCGGCCCAGAGCTGTATTTT
once	TRBV6-5	.	TRBJ1-1	CASIAGNTEAFF	TGTGCCAGCATTGCAGGGAACACTGAAGCTTTCTTT
.	TRBV6-1	.	TRBJ2-3	CASGRLGHNTDTQFF	TGTGCCAGCGGTCGGTTGGGACATAACACAGATACGCAGTTTTTT
.	TRBV12-3/TRBV12-4	.	TRBJ2-1	CASSFIGLNEQFF	TGTGCCAGCAGTTTCATTGGTCTCAATGAACAATTCTTC
.	TRBV28	.	TRBJ2-7	CVSSSPGFRQYF	TGTGTCAGCAGTTCCCCGGGCTTTCGGCAGTACTTC
.	TRBV11-2	.	TRBJ2-3	CASSLGSPGDHAQYF	TGTGCCAGCAGCTTAGGATCCCCAGGTGACCATGCGCAGTATTTT
few	TRBV19	.	TRBJ2-3	CASSVGVLPADTQYF	TGTGCCAGTAGTGTGGGGGTGCTACCAGCAGATACGCAGTATTTT
once	TRBV24-1	TRBD2	TRBJ2-1	CATSDPTSGVESSYNEQFF	TGTGCCACCAGTGATCCAACTAGCGGGGTGGAAAGCTCCTACAATGAGCAGTTCTTC
.	TRBV6-5	.	TRBJ1-2	CTSTTLHSGGGYTF	TGTACCAGCACCACTTTACATTCGGGGGGCGGTTACACCTTC
once	TRBV28	.	TRBJ1-1	CASLRPWFNTEAFF	TGTGCCAGCCTACGTCCCTGGTTCAACACTGAAGCTTTCTTT
.	TRBV6-5	TRBD1	TRBJ2-2	CAGSRFTETGTGELFF	TGTGCCGGCAGTCGATTTACCGAGACAGGGACCGGAGAGCTGTTTTTT
once	TRBV11-1	.	TRBJ2-1	CVSSISLFGDEQFF	TGTGTCAGCAGCATAAGCTTATTCGGAGATGAGCAATTCTTC
.	TRBV12-3/TRBV12-4	TRBD1	TRBJ1-5	CASSPGQVTQHF	TGTGCCAGCAGCCCCGGACAGGTGACTCAGCATTTT
.	TRBV10-3	.	TRBJ2-6	CAISETDGRSGANVLSF	TGCGCCATCAGTGAGACGGACGGTAGGTCTGGGGCCAACGTCCTGAGTTTC
many	TRBV4-2	.	TRBJ2-1	CASSPQERGRNEQFF	TGTGCCAGCAGCCCCCAAGAGAGAGGGCGGAATGAGCAGTTCTTC
.	TRBV11-2	.	TRBJ2-7	CASSLARGSYEHYF	TGTGCCAGCAGCTTAGCTAGGGGCAGCTACGAGCACTACTTC
.	TRBV6-6	.	TRBJ2-1	CASVSGSSYNEHIF	TGTGCCAGCGTGTCAGGTAGCTCCTACAATGAGCATATCTTC
.	TRBV6-5	.	TRBJ1-5	CASNPYRDQPQHF	TGTGCCAGCAACCCCTATAGGGATCAGCCCCAGCATTTT
many	TRBV7-9	.	TRBJ1-2	CASSLENVGGGYTF	TGTGCCAGCAGCTTAGAGAACGTCGGGGGAGGCTACACCTTC
.	TRBV20-1	TRBD1	TRBJ2-3	CSVFGTGGADRQYF	TGCAGTGTCTTTGGGACAGGGGGCGCAGATAGGCAGTATTTT
once	TRBV18	.	TRBJ1-1	CASSRGADTVTEAFF	TGTGCCAGCTCCCGCGGAGCAGACACCGTCACTGAAGCTTTCTTT
many	TRBV28	.	TRBJ2-5	CASSTLVGVVETQYF	TGTGCCAGCAGTACCCTGGTAGGGGTGGTGGAGACCCAGTACTTC
.	TRBV5-1	.	TRBJ2-1	CASSQGPGNELFF	TGCGCCAGCAGCCAAGGACCAGGCAATGAGCTGTTCTTC
.	TRBV28	.	TRBJ1-4	CVSSLTGPSGEKLFF	TGTGTCAGCAGTTTAACAGGGCCGAGTGGCGAGAAACTGTTTTTT
.	TRBV12-3/TRBV12-4	.	TRBJ1-1	CASSTRVSGTEAFF	TGTGCCAGCAGCACCAGGGTCTCCGGGACAGAAGCTTTCTTT
.	TRBV11-2	.	TRBJ1-3	CAGSSNGNTIYF	TGTGCTGGCAGCTCAAATGGAAACACCATATATTTT
.	TRBV29-1	TRBD2	TRBJ2-2	CSVEDEGTSGSFPGELCF	TGCAGTGTTGAGGATGAAGGAACTAGCGGGAGTTTTCCCGGGGAGCTGTGTTTT
.	TRBV6-2/TRBV6-3	TRBD2	TRBJ2-2	CASGDPGLADTSSTGGLFF	TGTGCCAGCGGGGACCCGGGGCTAGCGGACACCTCGAGCACCGGGGGGCTGTTTTTT
.	TRBV5-1	.	TRBJ2-3	CASSNGLGGDTQYF	TGCGCCAGCAGCAATGGACTGGGAGGAGATACGCAGTATTTT
.	TRBV6-1	.	TRBJ2-2	CASNRGSSYTGELFF	TGTGCTTCGAATAGGGGTAGCAGCTACACCGGGGAACTGTTTTTT
.	TRBV4-2	TRBD2	TRBJ2-3	CASSQQGFLLAGTDTQYF	TGTGCCAGCAGCCAACAAGGATTTTTACTAGCGGGAACAGATACGCAGTATTTT
.	TRBV5-1	.	TRBJ2-7	CASSPGNSNYEQYF	TGCGCCAGCAGCCCGGGGAACAGTAACTACGAGCAGTACTTC
.	TRBV6-5	TRBD1	TRBJ2-2	CATSRFTGTGTGELFF	TGTGCCACCAGTCGATTTACCGGGACAGGGACTGGGGAGCTGTTTTTT
.	TRBV10-1	TRBD2	TRBJ2-1	CASSHGTSTNEQFF	TGTGCCAGCAGTCACGGGACTAGCACTAATGAGCAGTTCTTC
.	TRBV12-3/TRBV12-4	.	TRBJ2-4	CASSPGPMDNAIQYF	TGTGCCAGCAGCCCCGGACCCATGGACAACGCTATTCAGTACTTC